This T cell receptor beta chain stems from a study of beta chain features in type 1 diabetes. General study findings and limits: Fewer junction insertions and more nucleotide deletions appeared in type 1 diabetes patients.

This clone came up a few times. Its antigen is unknown. V was clipped by 2 bases and J by 7 bases; unmatched bases: 12. The CDR3 spans 16 residues. Germline CDR1 is SGHRS and CDR2 is YFSETQ. It was one heparinised blood draw, averaging approximately 100 mL, that each donor gave. CD4+ cells of the naive, central memory, regulatory and stem cell-like memory types were sorted via CD45RO/CCR7/CD25/CD127/CD95/CD27. The study reverse transcribed the entire isolated RNA, so it sequenced expressed TCRB transcripts. Produced via immunoSEQ multiplex PCR; TCRdb's table is partial and in-frame only. Of roughly 170,000 clones listed, around an eighth are singletons.

The TCR was taken from a woman younger than 30 in good health. The genes are TRBV5-1 and TRBJ2-1; the match to TRBD2 covers 7 bases. The sequenced sample was central memory CD4+ T cells from blood. Here the CDR3 reads CASSFTTSPGGNEQFF. In DNA, the CDR3 is TGCGCCAGCAGCTTTACAACCTCGCCCGGGGGGAATGAGCAGTTCTTC.